This T cell receptor beta chain was profiled in a study of cytomegalovirus exposure and HLA in healthy donors. Study overall: A preliminary data release comprised tens of millions of unique TCRs obtained from HLA-typed donors. Study-level points and caveats: Several of the most significant clusters appeared linked to common viral pathogens, based on a later analysis. A cluster of highly shared sequence variants was likely a sequencing artifact. In a later analysis, HLA-associated beta chains showed higher expansion and lower generation probabilities than comparable chains.

This CDR3 is built from 12 residues. From germline, CDR1 is GTSNPN and CDR2 SVGIG (reference sequence). The V end was cut by 2 bases, the J end by 8 bases, with 9 bases between. As regards this clone: The target antigen is unknown.

A multiplex PCR was run with 60 Vbeta primers and 13 Jbeta primers. The data were produced by immunoSEQ multiplex PCR, yet TCRdb's version contains in-frame clones alone and is incomplete. The data show 150,000 to 200,000 clones, roughly 86% seen once. This rearrangement joins TRBV30 to TRBJ1-4; tentatively, D is TRBD1 (6 bases). The sample was PBMCs. The TCR originated in a girl between 5 and 17 years old in good health and CMV-seropositive. CDR3 residues: CAWSQGFEKLFF. CDR3 in DNA: TGTGCCTGGAGTCAGGGGTTCGAAAAACTGTTTTTT.